Sequencing of this T cell receptor beta chain was carried out in a study of T cells expressing NK-cell markers (dated by TCRdb to the early 2020s). Regarding the complete study: Eight donors provided sorted CD3+CD56+NKG2C+, CD3+CD56+NKG2C- and CD3+CD56-NKG2C+ T-cell subsets, whose TCR beta-chain repertoires were profiled. Of the eight sequenced donors, seven were found to be HCMV-seropositive and one was found to be HCMV-seronegative. All eight donors whose samples were sequenced were randomly selected healthy volunteers, three of them men and five women. Sequencing of the libraries produced 2 x 150 bp reads on Illumina HiSeq 2000/2500, MiSeq or NextSeq. What the work shows at the level of the full study, not this receptor alone: Whether the expanded NKG2C-expressing T cell clones were specific for HCMV antigens was left unclear. Those dominant clonotypes were again the most abundant among CD3+CD56-NKG2C+ cells in a handful of donors, at about 28.3-65%. In more than 5 donors, the dominant CD3+CD56+NKG2C+ clonotypes were found to rank among the top 10 CD8+ clonotypes and to make up about 1.0-7.0% of CD8+ T cells.

Inclusive of the bounding cysteine and phenylalanine, the CDR3 is 13 residues long. The DNA is not on file. The germline V gene (reference sequence) sets CDR1 to MNHEY and CDR2 to SMNVEV. HCMV serostatus was determined by detecting HCMV-specific IgG in serum with a commercial ELISA kit. Ficoll density gradient centrifugation was used to isolate peripheral blood mononuclear cells from blood. These reads were obtained on an Illumina HiSeq 2000. 5'RACE template switching, by which a universal primer site and unique molecular identifiers were added, was used to make TCR beta cDNA libraries. Priming for cDNA synthesis came from the TCR beta constant segment, and two successive PCR amplification steps followed. Turning to the authors' computational methods: MIGEC handled demultiplexing of the reads and grouping by UMI, while MiTCR was used to assemble and quantify clonotypes. Only TCR cDNA sequences supported by at least two reads were kept to exclude erroneous sequences. The tcR package was used for downstream repertoire analysis, with clonotypes matched between fractions based on CDR3 nucleotide sequence plus V segment. VDJmatch was used to annotate antigen specificity against VDJdb, with one amino acid substitution in CDR3 permitted. TCRdb reprocessed the reads into one record per CDR3 protein sequence, lacking DNA. These V and J calls originate from TCRdb's pipeline instead of the authors' own analysis. The table for this sample records about 260,000 distinct CDR3 sequences. The top ten hold more than 3.5% of the sample.

On this clonotype: The antigen it recognizes is unknown.

The chain links TRBV27 with TRBJ2-4. The origin of this receptor is a woman between 18 and 69 years old in good health. The specimen was blood T cells: a sorted CD56 or NKG2C T cell subset, CD4+ or CD8+ T cells, or bulk PBMC T cells (not recorded which). This receptor carries the CDR3 CASSSSAKNIQYF.